This T cell receptor beta chain was observed in a study of blood T cells in healthy people across ages. CDR3 length equals 17 residues. Germline V lookup: CDR1 MNHEY, CDR2 SVGEGT. V was shortened by 2 bases and J by 1 base, with 17 bases between the two germline ends. A second PCR, run for roughly 7 to 12 cycles, used a sample-barcoded 5' primer plus a J-beta primer mix. TCRdb called the 5' RACE reads again in MiXCR, with one record for every CDR3 protein. In the table there are under 1 million distinct CDR3 sequences, 40% to 50% of which are singletons. The genes are TRBV6-2 or TRBV6-3 and TRBJ1-2, with a possible D match to TRBD1 (5 bases). The origin of this receptor is a man aged 55 to 70 in good health. Sequencing used blood. The CDR3 loop is CASSYLAGTDINYGYTF. The CDR3 DNA is TGTGCCAGCAGTTACCTAGCCGGGACGGATATTAACTATGGCTACACCTTC.